Below, 12 T cell receptor beta chains from the same sample are listed, as sequenced in a study of cytomegalovirus exposure and HLA in healthy donors. PCR amplification relied on 60 Vbeta primers (plus 13 Jbeta primers). The protocol was immunoSEQ multiplex PCR, while the TCRdb copy is restricted to in-frame clones and leaves out a portion. Seen here are around 280,000 clones, roughly 90% observed once, and the top ten hold 2% to 3%. Source material: PBMCs. All receptors come from a woman aged 18-35 years in good health and CMV-seronegative.

This clone has just a few counts. The genes are TRBV4-2 and TRBJ1-6; D gene unclear. Trimming shortened V by 0 bases and J by 6 bases, and 9 bases separated the two germline ends. The CDR3 sequence is 15 residues long. Germline lookup yields CDR1 LGHNA and CDR2 YNFKEQ. The CDR3 loop reads CASSQDHMANSPLHF. Here the CDR3 DNA reads TGTGCCAGCAGCCAAGATCATATGGCTAATTCACCCCTCCACTTT.

This chain uses TRBV20-1 with TRBJ1-2; 7 bases fit TRBD1. CDR1 and CDR2 (germline): DFQATT, SNEGSKA (reference sequence). The CDR3 is made up of 11 amino acids. With V trimmed by 8 bases and J by 4 bases, 4 bases remained unmatched. CDR3 sequence: CSPTGAYGYTF. The CDR3 DNA reads as TGCAGTCCTACAGGGGCCTATGGCTACACCTTC.

V is TRBV9 and J is TRBJ2-3; 10 bases align to TRBD1. The CDR3 is 16 amino acids. J lost 6 bases, V lost 0 bases, and 7 bases had no gene match. CDR1 and CDR2 from the germline V gene are SGDLS and YYNGEE. DNA of the CDR3: TGTGCCAGCAGCGTAGGGGACAGGGGCCCCGGGGATACGCAGTATTTT. Amino acid sequence: CASSVGDRGPGDTQYF.

The chain carries TRBV11-2 and TRBJ1-2, with unresolved D. Germline V gene lookup returns CDR1 SGHAT and CDR2 FQNNGV. The CDR3 totals 15 residues. V lost 5 bases, J lost 2 bases, and 15 bases lay in between. CDR3 amino acids: CASSPSPSRNYGYTF. CDR3 bases: TGTGCCAGCAGCCCAAGCCCCTCTAGAAACTATGGCTACACCTTC.

The chain carries TRBV2 and TRBJ2-5; 7 nucleotides match TRBD2. The CDR3 runs 16 residues. Germline V gives CDR1 SNHLY, CDR2 FYNNEI. V lost 2 bases and J lost 3; bases outside the gene matches: 9. CDR3 in amino acids: CASSELWGGFEETQYF. For the CDR3, the DNA is TGTGCCAGCAGTGAACTTTGGGGGGGGTTCGAAGAGACCCAGTACTTC.

This clone was observed a single time. V is TRBV5-4 and J is TRBJ1-2; D remains ambiguous. The CDR3 length is 16 residues. Germline V lookup: CDR1 SGHNT, CDR2 YYREEE (reference sequence). Trimming left V 1 base short and J 1 base short, with 14 bases between. Written as DNA, the CDR3 is TGTGCCAGCAGCTTGACAAATCCCCGACTTAACTATGGCTACACCTTC. Amino acids: CASSLTNPRLNYGYTF.

This chain joins TRBV9 and TRBJ2-3; no reliable D call. V was cut by 1 base and J by 2 bases, with 8 bases left in between. The germline V gene has CDR1 SGDLS and CDR2 YYNGEE. This CDR3 is built from 14 residues. The CDR3 here is CASSVLADTDTQYF. The CDR3 DNA follows: TGTGCCAGCAGCGTATTGGCGGACACAGATACGCAGTATTTT.

As for this clone: Other DNA sequences in this specimen translate into the identical CDR3. This chain links TRBV2 with TRBJ1-2; D not certain. Germline loops: CDR1 SNHLY, CDR2 FYNNEI. V was trimmed by 4 bases and J by 7 bases, leaving 7 bases between them. The CDR3 totals 11 residues. CDR3 sequence: CASSVEVGYTF. In DNA form, the CDR3 reads TGTGCCAGCAGTGTAGAGGTTGGCTACACCTTC.

This rearrangement joins TRBV6-5 to TRBJ2-1; 9 bases align to TRBD1. The CDR3 contains 16 residues. The J segment lost 2 bases and the V segment lost 0 bases, leaving 2 bases of the junction unmatched. Looked up from germline, CDR1 is MNHEY and CDR2 is SVGAGI. CDR3: CASSYSGQGTYNEQFF. As DNA, the CDR3 is TGTGCCAGCAGTTACTCCGGACAGGGGACCTACAATGAGCAGTTCTTC.

The genes are TRBV5-1 and TRBJ2-5, with D tentatively TRBD1 (6 bases). The CDR3 loop spans 16 amino acids. Germline V gives CDR1 SGHRS, CDR2 YFSETQ. V lost 0 bases, J lost 1 base, and 13 bases lay in between. DNA for the CDR3: TGCGCCAGCAGCTTGGAGGGGGAGACTCTCCAAGAGACCCAGTACTTC. It codes for CASSLEGETLQETQYF.

The chain recombines TRBV6-5 with TRBJ2-4, with D perhaps TRBD1 (6 bases). The CDR3 has 14 residues. Germline lookup yields CDR1 MNHEY and CDR2 SVGAGI. Trimming shortened V by 7 bases and J by 4 bases, and 14 bases separated the two germline ends. The CDR3 here is CASTSGDGKNIQYF. The CDR3 region has the DNA TGTGCCAGCACCTCAGGGGACGGGAAAAACATTCAGTACTTC.

The chain carries TRBV5-1 and TRBJ1-1; 7 positions agree with TRBD1. The CDR3 extends over 14 amino acids. Germline CDR1 is SGHRS and CDR2 is YFSETQ. V lost 0 bases, J lost 3 bases, and 2 bases stayed unmatched. In DNA, the CDR3 is TGCGCCAGCAGCTTGGCCGGACAGGACACTGAAGCTTTCTTT. Translated: CASSLAGQDTEAFF.